The 4 T cell receptor beta chains given below trace back to one sample, sequenced in a study of T cells in Graves' hyperthyroidism and ophthalmopathy. It was RNA transcripts that yielded the amplified TCR beta CDR3 regions. A first-round RT-PCR of the TCR CDR3 used the HTBI primer set. TCRdb reanalysed the multiplex PCR reads using MiXCR and keeps one entry per CDR3 protein. The sample includes fewer than 450,000 distinct CDR3 sequences, 17% of them seen just once. The specimen sequenced was blood. Receptors originate from a woman aged 30 to 39 with Graves' hyperthyroidism that later progressed to Graves' ophthalmopathy.

This clonotype was detected ten times or more. The DNA for the CDR3 is TGTGCCAGCAGTCCCTTCGGGGCTAGCGGGAACAATGAGCAGTTCTTC. Encoded protein: CASSPFGASGNNEQFF. The rearrangement uses TRBV12-3 or TRBV12-4 and TRBJ2-1; 9 nucleotides agree with TRBD2. J gave up 5 bases and V 5 bases, and 10 bases lay outside the gene matches. This CDR3 is 16 amino acids long.

As for this clonotype: Being one base from a much bigger clone, this may be a read error. This rearrangement joins TRBV10-1 to TRBJ1-1; no firm D call. V was pared by 4 bases and J by 4 bases, with 16 bases between. CDR3 size: 15 residues. The germline CDR1 and CDR2 sequences are WNHNN and SYGVQD (reference sequence). This chain's CDR3 is CASSGEREIFTEAFF. In DNA form, the CDR3 reads TGCGCCAGCAGTGGGGAGAGGGAGATTTTCACTGAAGCTTTCTTT.

The sample holds many counts of this clonotype. The chain links TRBV11-1 to TRBJ2-2; D gene uncertain. The V end lost 1 base, the J end lost 8 bases, and 11 bases lay between the germline ends. Germline V gene lookup returns CDR1 SGHAT and CDR2 FQDESV (reference sequence). This CDR3 is built from 14 residues. CDR3 sequence: CASSLVRSRGELFF. The CDR3 nucleotides are TGTGCCAGCAGCTTAGTTCGTTCCCGTGGGGAGCTGTTTTTT.

The rearrangement uses TRBV28 and TRBJ1-2; the match to TRBD1 covers 8 bases. V shed 7 bases and J 5 bases; nucleotides not matched to a gene: 9. From germline, CDR1 is MDHEN and CDR2 SYDVKM. The CDR3 runs 14 residues. In DNA, the CDR3 is TGTGCCAGCACCCTAAGCGGGACAGGTTATGGCTACACCTTC. Translating it yields CASTLSGTGYGYTF.